What follows are 15 T cell receptor beta chains derived from one specimen sequenced in a study of blood T cell repertoires in COVID-19. Data came from immunoSEQ multiplex PCR; TCRdb stores just in-frame clones and leaves some out. The sample has under 55,000 clones; roughly 80% are singletons. Material: peripheral blood. These receptors all come from a human donor in a cohort sampled during active COVID-19.

The genes are TRBV27 and TRBJ2-1; D ambiguous. The CDR3 runs 17 residues. In germline, CDR1 is MNHEY, CDR2 SMNVEV (reference sequence). The V end was cut by 5 bases, the J end by 0 bases, with 17 bases between. The CDR3 here is CASSPRSIMSSYNEQFF. CDR3 coding DNA: TGTGCCAGCAGTCCCCGGTCGATAATGAGCTCCTACAATGAGCAGTTCTTC.

This clone was detected a few times. The chain carries TRBV5-4 and TRBJ1-1; 8 nucleotides agree with TRBD1. The CDR3 runs 14 residues. The V gene end was trimmed by 0 bases and the J gene end by 3 bases; junction bases not matched to a gene: 1. Germline assignment: CDR1 SGHNT and CDR2 YYREEE (reference sequence). CDR3 sequence: CASSLEQGDTEAFF. The CDR3 bases are TGTGCCAGCAGCTTGGAACAGGGGGACACTGAAGCTTTCTTT.

The chain couples TRBV9 to TRBJ1-1; tentatively, D is TRBD1 (6 bases). The CDR3 runs to 15 residues. V lost 4 bases and J 6 bases, leaving 19 bases between the germline ends. Germline CDR1 and CDR2: SGDLS and YYNGEE. The CDR3 protein is CASSTRTQGQAEAFF. The CDR3 DNA is TGTGCCAGCAGCACACGGACACAGGGTCAGGCTGAAGCTTTCTTT.

J is TRBJ2-7 and V is TRBV4-3; no definite D call. Germline loops: CDR1 LGHNA, CDR2 YSLEER. There are 14 residues in the CDR3. Trimming left V 0 bases short and J 2 bases short, with 8 bases between. Here the CDR3 DNA reads TGCGCCAGCAGCCAAGATCCCAGGACCTACGAGCAGTACTTC. Its translation is CASSQDPRTYEQYF.

By frequency in the sample, this clone is medium-sized. This chain joins TRBV2 and TRBJ1-5; unclear D gene. Between the trimmed V and J ends, which lost 2 bases and 0 bases, there was a span of 11 bases. This CDR3 is 16 amino acids long. Germline V lookup: CDR1 SNHLY, CDR2 FYNNEI. This CDR3 reads CASSESWHDSNQPQHF. CDR3 nucleotide sequence: TGTGCCAGCAGTGAAAGTTGGCACGATAGCAATCAGCCCCAGCATTTT.

The chain couples TRBV5-1 to TRBJ1-4, with 7 bases aligning to TRBD1. The CDR3 has 16 residues. V lost 4 bases and J lost 0; bases outside the gene matches: 6. From germline, CDR1 is SGHRS and CDR2 YFSETQ. This CDR3 reads CASSPGQAPTNEKLFF. The CDR3 DNA follows: TGCGCCAGCAGCCCAGGACAGGCCCCAACTAATGAAAAACTGTTTTTT.

The chain couples TRBV6-5 to TRBJ1-4; TRBD1 matches 10 bases. There are 15 residues in the CDR3. CDR1 is MNHEY, CDR2 SVGAGI, per germline. Trimming took 6 bases from V and 8 from J; bases not matched to a gene: 9. The CDR3 sequence: CASRLGQGHEEKLFF. For the CDR3, the DNA is TGTGCCAGCAGACTGGGACAGGGGCACGAAGAAAAACTGTTTTTT.

This chain links TRBV4-1 with TRBJ2-3; 9 positions match TRBD1. Per germline, CDR1 MGHRA and CDR2 YSYEKL. CDR3 length equals 14 residues. Trimming took 5 bases from V and 6 from J; bases not matched to a gene: 6. This CDR3 is CASSRDREADTQYF. CDR3 nucleotide sequence: TGCGCCAGCAGCAGGGACAGGGAGGCCGATACGCAGTATTTT.

The rearrangement uses TRBV7-2 and TRBJ1-1, with D hard to call. The V gene's germline CDR1 is SGHTA and CDR2 FQGNSA. CDR3 length: 13 amino acids. The V and J ends lost 4 bases and 0 bases respectively, with 6 bases between them. The CDR3: CASSSQMNTEAFF. CDR3 DNA: TGTGCCAGCAGCTCACAGATGAACACTGAAGCTTTCTTT.

The rearrangement links TRBV11-3 to TRBJ2-1; TRBD2 matches at 12 bases. J lost 7 bases, V lost 5 bases, and 6 bases had no gene match. The CDR3 contains 15 residues. CDR1 and CDR2 from the germline V gene are SGHNT and YENEEA. Here the CDR3 reads CASSRRTSGRNEQFF. CDR3 DNA sequence: TGTGCCAGCAGCCGACGTACTAGCGGGAGGAATGAGCAGTTCTTC.

The gene calls are TRBV5-1 and TRBJ2-3; D remains ambiguous. The V gene lost 5 bases and the J gene lost 3 bases, with 10 bases spanning the gap. CDR3 size: 13 residues. Germline assignment: CDR1 SGHRS and CDR2 YFSETQ. The CDR3 DNA is TGCGCCAGCAGGAGGTTTACTACAGATACGCAGTATTTT. Protein product: CASRRFTTDTQYF.

The rearrangement uses TRBV5-1 and TRBJ2-1, with TRBD2 matching over 12 bases. V shed 0 bases, J shed 10 bases, and the junction held 14 bases outside the gene matches. The CDR3 has 18 residues. CDR1 is SGHRS, CDR2 YFSETQ, per germline. CDR3: CASSLALSSLAGGGEQFF. The CDR3 region has the DNA TGCGCCAGCAGCTTGGCTCTATCGTCCCTAGCGGGGGGGGGAGAGCAGTTCTTC.

This clone was observed a handful of times. The chain combines TRBV6-2 or TRBV6-3 with TRBJ2-5, with 9 bases aligning to TRBD2. After removal of 6 bases from V and 3 bases from J, the junction contained 11 bases not matched to a gene. CDR3 size: 16 residues. The germline V gene encodes CDR1 MNHEY and CDR2 SVGEGT. The CDR3 DNA sequence: TGTGCCAGCAGCCCCGGGACTAGCCTGGGGGAAGAGACCCAGTACTTC. Encoded protein: CASSPGTSLGEETQYF.

The rearrangement uses TRBV11-3 and TRBJ1-1; D may be TRBD1 (6 bases). V lost 1 base, J lost 8 bases, and 11 bases lay in between. The CDR3 loop spans 13 amino acids. The germline V gene has CDR1 SGHNT and CDR2 YENEEA. The CDR3 spells CASSLGAGAEAFF. Here the CDR3 DNA reads TGTGCCAGCAGCTTAGGGGCAGGGGCAGAAGCTTTCTTT.

This chain links TRBV5-1 with TRBJ1-1; D is unclear. The CDR3 has 15 residues. The V gene lost 0 bases and the J gene lost 1 base, with 10 bases spanning the gap. CDR1 is SGHRS and CDR2 is YFSETQ in the germline V gene. CDR3 in DNA: TGCGCCAGCAGCTTGGGGTCAGGCACGAACACTGAAGCTTTCTTT. This gives the protein CASSLGSGTNTEAFF. Complete variable domain (other parts from reference TRBV5-1 and TRBJ1-1): KAGVTQTPRYLIKTRGQQVTLSCSPISGHRSVSWYQQTPGQGLQFLFEYFSETQRNKGNFPGRFSGRQFSNSRSEMNVSTLELGDSALYLCASSLGSGTNTEAFFGQGTRLTVV.